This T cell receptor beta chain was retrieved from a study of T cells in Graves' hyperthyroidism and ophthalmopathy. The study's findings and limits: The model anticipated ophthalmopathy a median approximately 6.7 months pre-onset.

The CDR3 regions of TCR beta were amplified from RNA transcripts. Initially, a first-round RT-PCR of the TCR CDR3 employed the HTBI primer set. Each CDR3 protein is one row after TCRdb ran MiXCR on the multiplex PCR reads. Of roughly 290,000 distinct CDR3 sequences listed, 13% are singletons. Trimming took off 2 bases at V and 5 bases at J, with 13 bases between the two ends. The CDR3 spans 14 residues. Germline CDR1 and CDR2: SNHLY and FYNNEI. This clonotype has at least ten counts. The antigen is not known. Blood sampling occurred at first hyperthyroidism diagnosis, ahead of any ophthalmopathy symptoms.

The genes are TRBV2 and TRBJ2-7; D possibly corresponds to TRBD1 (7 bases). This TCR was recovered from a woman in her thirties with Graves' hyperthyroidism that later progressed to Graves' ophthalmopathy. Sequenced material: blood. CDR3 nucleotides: TGTGCCAGCAGTGAAAGGCAGGGGGGCGACGAGCAGTACTTC. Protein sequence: CASSERQGGDEQYF.